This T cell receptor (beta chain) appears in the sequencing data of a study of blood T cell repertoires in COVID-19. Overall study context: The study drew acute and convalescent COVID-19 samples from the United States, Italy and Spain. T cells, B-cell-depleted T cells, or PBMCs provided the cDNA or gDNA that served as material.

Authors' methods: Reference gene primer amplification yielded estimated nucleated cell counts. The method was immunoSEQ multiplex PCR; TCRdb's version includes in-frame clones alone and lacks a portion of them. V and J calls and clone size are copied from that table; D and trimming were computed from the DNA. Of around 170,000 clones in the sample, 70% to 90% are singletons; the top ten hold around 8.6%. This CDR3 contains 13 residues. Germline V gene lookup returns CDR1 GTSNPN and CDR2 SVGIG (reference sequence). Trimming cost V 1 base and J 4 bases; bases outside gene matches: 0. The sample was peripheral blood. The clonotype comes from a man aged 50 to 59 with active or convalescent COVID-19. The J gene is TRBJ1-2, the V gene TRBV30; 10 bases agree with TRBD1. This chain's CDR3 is CAWSGTGGYGYTF. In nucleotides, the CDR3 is TGTGCCTGGAGTGGGACAGGGGGCTATGGCTACACCTTC.